Below, 3 T cell receptor beta chains from the same sample are listed, as sequenced in a study of blood T cell repertoires in COVID-19. The data were produced by immunoSEQ multiplex PCR, yet TCRdb's version contains in-frame clones alone and is incomplete. The table has approximately 88,000 clones, 80% seen once. The sample comprised peripheral blood. These receptors all come from an elderly woman with acute or convalescent COVID-19.

This chain connects TRBV18 to TRBJ2-3; 11 nucleotides align to TRBD2. The junction had 7 bases not matched to a gene; V was cut back by 6 bases and J by 5 bases. Germline CDR1 KGHSH, CDR2 LQKENI. The CDR3 consists of 15 residues. In DNA, the CDR3 is TGTGCCAGCTCGCCGAGTAGCGGGAGGGTAGATACGCAGTATTTT. Translating it yields CASSPSSGRVDTQYF.

This clone was counted only a few times. The chain joins TRBV5-1 to TRBJ2-1, with 9 bases identical to TRBD2. The CDR3 sequence is 15 residues long. After removal of 2 bases from V and 6 bases from J, the junction contained 6 bases not matched to a gene. Germline V CDR1 and CDR2: SGHRS, YFSETQ. DNA for the CDR3: TGCGCCAGCAGCTTTAATAGCGGGAGTCGCAATGAGCAGTTCTTC. Translating gives CASSFNSGSRNEQFF.

This clone showed up just once. This sequence joins TRBV2 and TRBJ2-2; the D gene is possibly TRBD1 (6 bases). V was pared by 5 bases and J by 7 bases, with 14 bases between. The CDR3 is made up of 14 amino acids. The germline CDR1 and CDR2 sequences are SNHLY and FYNNEI. CDR3 protein: CASSLAGDSGELFF. CDR3 sequence (DNA): TGTGCCAGCAGTCTGGCAGGGGATAGCGGGGAGCTGTTTTTT.